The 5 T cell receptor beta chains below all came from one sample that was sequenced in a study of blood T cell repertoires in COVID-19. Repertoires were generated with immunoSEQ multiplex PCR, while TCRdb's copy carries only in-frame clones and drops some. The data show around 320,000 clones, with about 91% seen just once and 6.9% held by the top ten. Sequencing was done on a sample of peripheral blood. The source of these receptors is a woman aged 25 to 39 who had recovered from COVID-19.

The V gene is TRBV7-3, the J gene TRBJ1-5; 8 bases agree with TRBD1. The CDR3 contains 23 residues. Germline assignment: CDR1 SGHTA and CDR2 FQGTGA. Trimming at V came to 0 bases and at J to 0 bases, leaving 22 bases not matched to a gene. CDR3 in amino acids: CASSLTTSYVSGTGKHSNQPQHF. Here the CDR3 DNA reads TGTGCCAGCAGCTTAACGACCTCTTATGTGTCCGGGACAGGAAAACATAGCAATCAGCCCCAGCATTTT.

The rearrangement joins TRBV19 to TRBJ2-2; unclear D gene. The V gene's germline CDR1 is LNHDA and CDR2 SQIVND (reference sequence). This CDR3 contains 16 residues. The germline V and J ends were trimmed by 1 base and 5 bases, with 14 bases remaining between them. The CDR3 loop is CASSIGGSLVTGELFF. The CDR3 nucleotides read TGTGCCAGTAGTATAGGCGGCAGCCTGGTTACCGGGGAGCTGTTTTTT.

Here the CDR3 reads CASSLRGNEQFF. The CDR3 DNA sequence: TGTGCCAGCAGTTTACGGGGAAATGAGCAGTTCTTC. V is TRBV12-3 or TRBV12-4 and J is TRBJ2-1, with a weak D call TRBD2 (5 bases). V was cut by 2 bases and J by 7 bases, with 6 bases left in between. This CDR3 region has 12 residues.

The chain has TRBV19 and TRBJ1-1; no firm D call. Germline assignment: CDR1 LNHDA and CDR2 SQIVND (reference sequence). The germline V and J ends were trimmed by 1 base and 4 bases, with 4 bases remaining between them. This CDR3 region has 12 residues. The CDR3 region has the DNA TGTGCCAGTAGTATAGGAGCCACTGAAGCTTTCTTT. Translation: CASSIGATEAFF.

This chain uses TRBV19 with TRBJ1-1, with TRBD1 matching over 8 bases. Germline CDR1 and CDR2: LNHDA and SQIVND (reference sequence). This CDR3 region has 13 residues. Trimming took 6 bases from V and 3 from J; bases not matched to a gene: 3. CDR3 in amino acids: CASSPQGDTEAFF. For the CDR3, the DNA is TGTGCCAGTAGCCCACAGGGGGACACTGAAGCTTTCTTT.